These 16 T cell receptor beta chains were all obtained from the same sample, sequenced in a study of blood T cells in healthy people across ages. The use of a sample-barcoded 5' primer and a J-beta primer mix characterized a second PCR of about 6 to 11 cycles. From the 5' RACE reads, TCRdb called clonotypes with MiXCR, one entry per CDR3 protein. The repertoire holds 540,000 or so distinct CDR3 sequences, 45% to 55% seen once, with 20% to 25% in the top ten. Sample: blood. These receptors all come from a man older than 75 in good health.

This chain links TRBV20-1 with TRBJ2-7; a weak D match, TRBD2 (6 bases). CDR1 is DFQATT and CDR2 is SNEGSKA in the germline V gene (reference sequence). V lost 5 bases, J lost 7 bases, and 12 bases lay in between. This CDR3 is built from 11 residues. In DNA, the CDR3 is TGCAGTGCTCCCAGGACTACTGAGCAGTACTTC. It is translated as CSAPRTTEQYF.

This clonotype has a handful of counts. The chain employs TRBV6-2 or TRBV6-3 and TRBJ2-1; 8 bases agree with TRBD1. From germline, CDR1 is MNHEY and CDR2 SVGEGT. This CDR3 is 16 amino acids long. J lost 5 bases, V lost 0 bases, and 6 bases had no gene match. The CDR3 region is CASSYSGDRPNNEQFF. CDR3 coding DNA: TGTGCCAGCAGTTACTCAGGGGACAGGCCAAACAATGAGCAGTTCTTC.

This chain uses TRBV3-1 with TRBJ2-3; 8 nucleotides match TRBD2. The CDR3 extends over 16 amino acids. After removal of 1 base from V and 3 bases from J, the junction contained 6 bases not matched to a gene. Germline CDR1 LGHDT, CDR2 YNNKEL (reference sequence). The CDR3 loop reads CASSQGTSGATDTQYF. The CDR3 DNA is TGTGCCAGCAGCCAAGGTACTAGCGGCGCAACAGATACGCAGTATTTT.

V gene TRBV20-1 combines with J gene TRBJ2-1, with TRBD2 matching over 12 bases. This CDR3 spans 15 amino acids. The germline V gene has CDR1 DFQATT and CDR2 SNEGSKA (reference sequence). With V trimmed by 4 bases and J by 8 bases, 9 bases remained unmatched. The CDR3 loop reads CSAILAGGQQDEQFF. CDR3 nucleotides: TGCAGTGCTATACTAGCGGGGGGACAGCAGGATGAGCAGTTCTTC.

The chain links TRBV6-2 or TRBV6-3 to TRBJ2-7; TRBD1 is a possible D gene (5 bases). This CDR3 is built from 17 residues. Germline values: CDR1 MNHEY, CDR2 SVGEGT. The V and J ends lost 2 bases and 3 bases respectively, with 20 bases between them. CDR3 loop: CASSYKQGISTLYEQYF. CDR3 in DNA: TGTGCCAGCAGTTACAAGCAGGGAATTTCTACACTCTACGAGCAGTACTTC.

There are many counts of this clonotype. The DNA for the CDR3 is TGCAGTGCCAAGAGACAGGGCCAAGAGACCCAGTACTTC. Its protein is CSAKRQGQETQYF. This chain connects TRBV20-1 to TRBJ2-5, with TRBD1 identical over 7 bases. With 6 bases clipped from V and 1 base from J, the junction kept 5 bases outside the gene matches. Germline CDR1 DFQATT, CDR2 SNEGSKA (reference sequence). The CDR3 is 13 amino acids.

This sequence joins TRBV28 and TRBJ1-5; tentatively, D is TRBD1 (5 bases). Trimming removed 1 base from V and 0 bases from J, with 13 bases in between. CDR3 length: 17 amino acids. The germline CDR1 and CDR2 sequences are MDHEN and SYDVKM. CDR3 sequence: CASSLFPGRDSNQPQHF. The CDR3 coding sequence is TGTGCCAGCAGTTTATTCCCGGGACGGGATAGCAATCAGCCCCAGCATTTT.

CDR3 nucleotides: TGTGCCAGCAGTCGGATAAATGAGCAGTTCTTC. Amino acids: CASSRINEQFF. The V gene is TRBV12-3 or TRBV12-4, the J gene TRBJ2-1; D ambiguous. The length of the CDR3 is 11 residues. The V end lost 5 bases, the J end lost 7 bases, and 6 bases lay between the germline ends.

Worth noting for this clonotype: Its ends do not fully match the called genes, so a read error is possible. This sequence joins TRBV13 and TRBJ1-6; no clear D gene. This CDR3 is built from 15 residues. The germline V gene encodes CDR1 PRHDT and CDR2 FYEKMQ (reference sequence). This chain's CDR3 is CASSTRTVYNSLLHF. The CDR3, as DNA: TGTGCCAGCAGCACGCGGACGGTGTATAATTCACTCCTCCACTTT.

V is TRBV7-2 and J is TRBJ2-3; 13 nucleotides align to TRBD2. The CDR3 is 15 residues long. Germline values: CDR1 SGHTA, CDR2 FQGNSA. V dropped 5 bases and J dropped 4; count of bases not matched to a gene: 3. CDR3 DNA: TGTGCCAGCAGCCAACTAGCGGGAGGGTCAGATACGCAGTATTTT. Its protein product is CASSQLAGGSDTQYF.

This chain connects TRBV6-6 to TRBJ2-5; 8 nucleotides agree with TRBD2. The germline gives CDR1 MNHNY, CDR2 SVGAGI (reference sequence). This CDR3 is 15 amino acids long. Trimming took 6 bases from V and 2 from J; bases not matched to a gene: 8. The CDR3 is CASRWDGGGQETQYF. The CDR3 DNA follows: TGTGCCAGCAGATGGGACGGGGGGGGGCAAGAGACCCAGTACTTC.

The table lists this clonotype with a few counts. The V and J genes are TRBV18 and TRBJ1-2; unclear D gene. Germline lookup yields CDR1 KGHSH and CDR2 LQKENI. V lost 2 bases and J lost 3, with 7 bases in between. CDR3 length: 13 residues. The CDR3 DNA is TGTGCCAGCTCACCAGGGGAGGACTATGGCTACACCTTC. Translating gives CASSPGEDYGYTF.

As for this clonotype: A much larger clonotype is one base distant, so this may be a read error. The genes are TRBV6-6 and TRBJ2-1; 11 bases are a match to TRBD2. Germline CDR1 and CDR2: MNHNY and SVGAGI (reference sequence). The CDR3 runs to 14 residues. For the CDR3, the DNA is TGTGCCAGCCGACCGACTAGCGGGGCTTATGAGCGGTTCTTC. Translating it yields CASRPTSGAYERFF.

The genes are TRBV12-3 or TRBV12-4 and TRBJ1-1, with D uncertain. The CDR3 consists of 15 residues. V lost 6 bases to trimming and J lost 3 bases, with 17 bases between them. Here the CDR3 reads CASRSSRKTDTEAFF. The CDR3 nucleotides are TGTGCCAGCAGATCCTCCAGGAAAACGGACACTGAAGCTTTCTTT.

The chain combines TRBV7-3 with TRBJ2-7; D is possibly TRBD1 or TRBD2 (5 bases each). This CDR3 spans 14 amino acids. The ends were cut back, 7 bases at V and 7 bases at J, with 20 bases in the middle. The germline gives CDR1 SGHTA, CDR2 FQGTGA. The CDR3 DNA reads as TGTGCCAGCACCGCGGGCAGGGTATCGGATGAGCAGTACTTC. Its translation: CASTAGRVSDEQYF.

Notes on this clonotype: This sequence may be a read error, since a much larger clone differs from it by one base. The gene calls are TRBV6-6 and TRBJ2-1; 9 bases map to TRBD2. There are 17 residues in the CDR3. The germline V gene encodes CDR1 MNHNY and CDR2 SVGAGI (reference sequence). Germline trimming cut 4 bases from V and 6 bases from J; bases unmatched to any gene: 13. The DNA for the CDR3 is TGTGCCAGCAGTTCCCCCCTAGCGGGGCTTGCCTGCAATGAGCAGTTCTTC. Its translation is CASSSPLAGLACNEQFF.